Listed below are T cell receptor beta chains from one sample, sequenced in a study of blood T cells in healthy people across ages. TCRdb passed the 5' RACE reads through MiXCR, listing each CDR3 protein once. The table shows about 1.5 million distinct CDR3 sequences, with roughly 43% occurring only once. Material: blood. These receptors originate from a woman aged 18-29 years in good health. CDR3s include the opening cysteine and the closing phenylalanine or tryptophan. The D gene is left open where the match is weak. A row's size may be missing; if present it is once, few, many or a size class.

once	.	TRBV29-1	TRBJ1-3	CSVAGSGGNTIYF	TGCAGCGTTGCCGGGTCTGGGGGAAACACCATATATTTT
.	.	TRBV7-2	TRBJ1-5	CASSLVAWGDQPQHF	TGTGCCAGCAGCTTAGTTGCGTGGGGCGATCAGCCCCAGCATTTT
few	TRBD2	TRBV9	TRBJ2-5	CASSVTGTSGAEETQYF	TGTGCCAGCAGCGTTACCGGGACTAGCGGGGCTGAAGAGACCCAGTACTTC
.	.	TRBV24-1	TRBJ2-3	CATSDLGGGSTDTQYF	TGCGCCACCAGTGATCTCGGAGGGGGAAGCACAGATACGCAGTATTTT
.	TRBD1	TRBV7-2	TRBJ1-5	CASSLAQGVGNQPQHF	TGTGCCAGCAGCTTAGCACAGGGGGTCGGGAATCAGCCCCAGCATTTT
.	TRBD2	TRBV3-1	TRBJ2-1	CASSHPGLADNEQFF	TGTGCCAGCAGCCATCCGGGACTAGCGGACAATGAGCAGTTCTTC
.	.	TRBV20-1	TRBJ1-1	CSANRPGRMNTEAFF	TGCAGTGCGAACCGCCCCGGCCGAATGAACACTGAAGCTTTCTTT
.	.	TRBV15	TRBJ2-3	CATSRVRTGDVTDTQYF	TGTGCCACCAGCAGAGTCAGGACGGGGGACGTCACAGATACGCAGTATTTT
few	TRBD2	TRBV7-8	TRBJ2-3	CASSTDGLATDTQYF	TGTGCCAGCAGTACAGATGGACTAGCGACAGATACGCAGTATTTT
.	.	TRBV11-2	TRBJ1-4	CASSTRQLNEKLFF	TGTGCCAGCAGCACGCGACAGCTTAATGAAAAACTGTTTTTT
.	TRBD1	TRBV3-1	TRBJ2-4	CASSRTGDLAKNIQYF	TGTGCCAGCAGCCGGACAGGGGACCTAGCCAAAAACATTCAGTACTTC
few	.	TRBV5-5	TRBJ2-1	CASSFVAGRSYNEQFF	TGTGCCAGCAGCTTTGTGGCGGGTCGCTCCTACAATGAGCAGTTCTTC
.	.	TRBV12-3/TRBV12-4	TRBJ1-2	CASRLGGAYGYTF	TGTGCCAGCAGGTTGGGGGGCGCCTATGGCTACACCTTC
.	.	TRBV6-5	TRBJ2-5	CASSATDQETQYF	TGTGCCAGCAGTGCGACAGATCAAGAGACCCAGTACTTC
.	.	TRBV7-9	TRBJ2-7	CASSLLVSATQYF	TGTGCCAGCAGCTTATTGGTTTCGGCCACGCAGTACTTC
.	.	TRBV27	TRBJ1-1	CASYKGIMNTEAFF	TGTGCCAGCTATAAGGGGATAATGAACACTGAAGCTTTCTTT
few	TRBD2	TRBV20-1	TRBJ2-7	CSPSLAGGYEQYF	TGCAGCCCTAGTCTAGCGGGAGGCTACGAGCAGTACTTC
.	.	TRBV7-2	TRBJ2-5	CASSWKGVDEQYF	TGTGCCAGCAGCTGGAAAGGGGTGGATGAGCAGTACTTC
few	.	TRBV6-2/TRBV6-3	TRBJ1-5	CASSYAGARNQPQHF	TGTGCCAGCAGTTACGCGGGGGCCCGCAATCAGCCCCAGCATTTT
.	.	TRBV7-2	TRBJ1-2	CASRARDRIGYGYTF	TGTGCCAGCAGAGCCAGAGACAGGATCGGCTATGGCTACACCTTC
.	.	TRBV15	TRBJ2-7	CATSLSSYEQYF	TGTGCCACCAGTTTAAGCTCCTACGAGCAGTACTTC
.	TRBD1	TRBV6-5	TRBJ2-7	CASSYGGTGGNEQYF	TGTGCCAGCAGTTATGGCGGGACAGGGGGCAATGAGCAGTACTTC
.	.	TRBV6-1	TRBJ2-4	CASSETPTLAKNIQYF	TGTGCCAGCAGTGAAACCCCGACCCTAGCCAAAAACATTCAGTACTTC
.	.	TRBV11-2	TRBJ2-3	CASSIGTTSTDTQYF	TGTGCCAGCAGCATAGGGACAACTAGCACAGATACGCAGTATTTT
.	.	TRBV21-1	TRBJ2-3	CASSATGDTPTDTQYF	TGTGCCAGCAGCGCGACAGGCGATACCCCCACAGATACGCAGTATTTT
.	TRBD2	TRBV6-4	TRBJ2-3	CASSDSRTSGRTDTQYF	TGTGCCAGCAGTGACTCCCGGACTAGCGGGAGGACAGATACGCAGTATTTT
.	.	TRBV10-3	TRBJ1-2	CAISEYTSGYTF	TGTGCCATCAGTGAGTATACGAGTGGCTACACCTTC
.	TRBD2	TRBV27	TRBJ2-1	CASSLSIAGGDNEQFF	TGTGCCAGCAGTTTATCCATAGCGGGAGGCGACAATGAGCAGTTCTTC
.	.	TRBV19	TRBJ2-3	CASSGISRTDTQYF	TGTGCCAGTAGCGGGATTTCCCGCACAGATACGCAGTATTTT
few	.	TRBV9	TRBJ1-1	CASSPQGRGTEAFF	TGTGCCAGCAGCCCACAGGGAAGAGGCACTGAAGCTTTCTTT
once	TRBD1	TRBV2	TRBJ1-2	CASSEGTGGPYGYTF	TGTGCCAGCAGTGAGGGGACAGGGGGTCCCTATGGCTACACCTTC
few	TRBD2	TRBV20-1	TRBJ2-1	CSASLADLYNEQFF	TGCAGTGCTTCACTAGCGGACCTTTACAATGAGCAGTTCTTC
few	.	TRBV27	TRBJ2-3	CASSPQYGNTQYF	TGTGCCAGCAGCCCTCAGTACGGCAATACGCAGTATTTT
.	TRBD2	TRBV6-5	TRBJ2-7	CASSPGLAGYYEQYF	TGTGCCAGCAGCCCCGGACTAGCGGGGTACTACGAGCAGTACTTC
few	.	TRBV9	TRBJ2-5	CASSVDTTRQETQYF	TGTGCCAGCAGCGTAGACACTACAAGACAAGAGACCCAGTACTTC